These 12 T cell receptor beta chains share one sample of origin, sequenced in a study of CD8+ T cells in alopecia areata. Treatment here: oral pan-JAK inhibitor, 5-10 mg twice daily. RNA was extracted and reverse transcribed into cDNA as the sequencing template. Sequencing used immunoSEQ multiplex PCR; TCRdb keeps in-frame clones, though not all of them. Seen here are around 210,000 clones, under 70% observed once, and the top ten hold 4% to 4.5%. The sample in question was CD4+ T cells sorted from blood, obtained at week 4, from a patient treated with tofacitinib. The receptors were gathered from a human donor with alopecia areata.

This rearrangement joins TRBV7-9 to TRBJ2-3, with 7 positions matching TRBD1. The length of the CDR3 is 13 residues. CDR1 is SEHNR and CDR2 is FQNEAQ in the germline V gene (reference sequence). The J segment lost 11 bases and the V segment lost 2 bases, leaving 7 bases of the junction unmatched. The CDR3 DNA is TGTGCCAGCAGCTTACCGGGACAGAGAATGCAGTATTTT. This translates into CASSLPGQRMQYF.

V is TRBV5-6 and J is TRBJ2-7; TRBD1 aligns across 8 bases. V shed 1 base, J shed 6 bases, and the junction held 6 bases outside the gene matches. CDR3 length: 14 residues. The germline gives CDR1 SGHDT, CDR2 YYEEEE. CDR3 sequence reads: CASSLPRGLGEQYF. The CDR3 nucleotides are TGTGCCAGCAGCTTGCCCAGGGGGCTGGGCGAGCAGTACTTC.

V gene TRBV7-2 combines with J gene TRBJ1-5; TRBD1 matches at 7 bases. J lost 2 bases, V lost 5 bases, and 9 bases had no gene match. Germline CDR1 is SGHTA and CDR2 is FQGNSA. The CDR3 sequence is 16 residues long. The CDR3 is CASSPNPGQGNQPQHF. CDR3 nucleotide sequence: TGTGCCAGCAGCCCAAACCCCGGACAGGGCAATCAGCCCCAGCATTTT.

V gene TRBV29-1 combines with J gene TRBJ2-7, with D possibly being TRBD1 (6 bases). Germline assignment: CDR1 SQVTM and CDR2 ANQGSEA. The CDR3 is 14 residues long. The V end lost 2 bases, the J end lost 6 bases, and 17 bases lay between the germline ends. The CDR3 reads CSVESGTGSSEQYF. As DNA, the CDR3 is TGCAGCGTTGAAAGTGGCACAGGGAGCTCCGAGCAGTACTTC.

The chain joins TRBV5-4 to TRBJ1-2; 8 bases match TRBD1. V gave up 2 bases and J gave up 4 bases; unmatched junction bases: 10. Germline values: CDR1 SGHNT, CDR2 YYREEE (reference sequence). This CDR3 contains 16 residues. In DNA form, the CDR3 reads TGTGCCAGCAGCTTAGGGACAGGCGCCGAAGTCTATGGCTACACCTTC. Its protein is CASSLGTGAEVYGYTF.

CDR3 in DNA: TGCGCCAGCAGCTTATCAGGGAGTGGAACTGAAGCTTTCTTT. Translating it yields CASSLSGSGTEAFF. The chain couples TRBV5-1 to TRBJ1-1, with a possible D match to TRBD1 (5 bases). The CDR3 contains 14 residues. Trimming took 2 bases from V and 5 from J, leaving 13 bases between them. Germline V gene data show CDR1 as SGHRS and CDR2 as YFSETQ.

The CDR3 coding sequence is TGTGCCAGCAGCTTACTAGCGGCCGAGCAGTACTTC. Encoded protein: CASSLLAAEQYF. The gene calls are TRBV7-2 and TRBJ2-7; 7 nucleotides align to TRBD2. Germline trimming cut 2 bases from V and 6 bases from J; bases unmatched to any gene: 1. The CDR3 covers 12 residues. CDR1 and CDR2 (germline): SGHTA, FQGNSA.

This chain uses TRBV29-1 with TRBJ1-2, with 7 bases matching TRBD1. The germline gives CDR1 SQVTM, CDR2 ANQGSEA. The trim removed 5 bases at V and 6 bases at J, leaving 9 bases unmatched. This CDR3 is built from 13 residues. In nucleotides, the CDR3 is TGCAGCGTTTCCCTTACAGGGGAGGATGGCTACACCTTC. It is translated as CSVSLTGEDGYTF.

This clone was found a few times. The chain recombines TRBV7-2 with TRBJ2-7; D unclear. From germline, CDR1 is SGHTA and CDR2 FQGNSA. The CDR3 loop spans 13 amino acids. Trimming left V 4 bases short and J 2 bases short, with 9 bases between. The CDR3 protein is CASSSRFTYEQYF. In DNA, the CDR3 is TGTGCCAGCAGCTCTCGTTTTACCTACGAGCAGTACTTC. The full variable domain, completed using reference TRBV7-2 and TRBJ2-7, is GAGVSQSPSNKVTEKGKDVELRCDPISGHTALYWYRQSLGQGLEFLIYFQGNSAPDKSGLPSDRFSAERTGGSVSTLTIQRTQQEDSAVYLCASSSRFTYEQYFGPGTRLTVT.

The V and J genes are TRBV4-2 and TRBJ1-4, with TRBD1 identical over 8 bases. The V segment lost 1 base and the J segment 8 bases; nucleotides outside the gene matches: 3. This CDR3 contains 14 residues. In germline, CDR1 is LGHNA, CDR2 YNFKEQ. The CDR3 DNA sequence: TGTGCCAGCAGCCAAGGACAGGGGAACGAAAAACTGTTTTTT. Protein product: CASSQGQGNEKLFF.

The rearrangement uses TRBV9 and TRBJ1-1; D gene ambiguous. The germline V gene has CDR1 SGDLS and CDR2 YYNGEE. Between the trimmed V and J ends, which lost 0 bases and 1 base, there was a span of 7 bases. The CDR3 runs to 14 residues. The CDR3 DNA reads TGTGCCAGCAGCGTAGACTCCCGGAACACTGAAGCTTTCTTT. Its protein is CASSVDSRNTEAFF.

CDR3 loop: CAWHRQSTNEKLFF. The CDR3 DNA reads as TGTGCCTGGCACCGACAGTCAACTAATGAAAAACTGTTTTTT. The chain links TRBV30 to TRBJ1-4, with D maybe TRBD1 (5 bases). The CDR3 runs to 14 residues. The germline V gene has CDR1 GTSNPN and CDR2 SVGIG (reference sequence). V dropped 5 bases and J dropped 0 bases, with 10 bases sitting between them.